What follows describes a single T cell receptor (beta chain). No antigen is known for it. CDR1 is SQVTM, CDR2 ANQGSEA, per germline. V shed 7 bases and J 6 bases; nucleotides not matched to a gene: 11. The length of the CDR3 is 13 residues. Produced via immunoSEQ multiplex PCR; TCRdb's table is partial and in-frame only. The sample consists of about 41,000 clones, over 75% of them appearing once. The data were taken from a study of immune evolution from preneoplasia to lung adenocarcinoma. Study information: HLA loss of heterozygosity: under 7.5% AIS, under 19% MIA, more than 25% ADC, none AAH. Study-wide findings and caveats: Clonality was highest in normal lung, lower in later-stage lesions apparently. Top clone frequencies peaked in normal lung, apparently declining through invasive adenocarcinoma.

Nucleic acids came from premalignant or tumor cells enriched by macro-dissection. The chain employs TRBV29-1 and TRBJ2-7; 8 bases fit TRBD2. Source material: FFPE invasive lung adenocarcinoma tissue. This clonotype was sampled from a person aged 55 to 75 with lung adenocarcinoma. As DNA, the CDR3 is TGCAGCGCGGGGGGGTTGCGGGATAGCGAGCAGTACTTC. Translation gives CSAGGLRDSEQYF.